The 3 T cell receptor beta chains in this list originate from one sample, sequenced in a study of CXCR3-negative and CXCR3-positive naive CD8 T cells. Researchers prepared the TRB cDNA libraries using 5' RACE with UMI labels. Reanalyzing the 5' RACE reads, TCRdb keeps one entry per CDR3 protein, without DNA. Its table records 150,000 to 180,000 distinct CDR3 sequences. Broader study findings: CXCR3-negative naive cells had less hydrophobic TRB CDR3s than did CXCR3-positive naive cells.

Which antigens these TCRs recognize remains unknown. Sequenced input: naive CXCR3+ CD8+ T cells from blood. Subset here: CD45RO-CCR7+CD27+CD95- naive CD8+ T cells expressing CXCR3 (TNR3+). The receptors derive from a human donor in good health. Some clones in this sample may be carry-over from other donors' samples.

The rearrangement uses TRBV11-2 and TRBJ2-2; the TCRdb D gene call, TRBD1, has no DNA to confirm it. The CDR3 runs to 15 residues. Germline V gene data show CDR1 as SGHAT and CDR2 as FQNNGV. CDR3: CASSFLQGWTGELFF.

The chain links TRBV5-1 to TRBJ2-7; TCRdb's D call, TRBD1, is unchecked because there is no DNA. Germline CDR1 and CDR2: SGHRS and YFSETQ. The CDR3 has 15 residues. The chain's CDR3 is CASSLGGQGYYEQYF.

J is TRBJ2-7 and V is TRBV7-9; the TRBD1 assignment by TCRdb is unverifiable without DNA. The CDR3 has 13 residues. Per the germline V gene, CDR1 is SEHNR and CDR2 is FQNEAQ (reference sequence). The CDR3 sequence is CASSQGSKYEQYF.